These T cell receptor beta chains were read from a single sample in a study of blood T cell repertoires in COVID-19. Measured with immunoSEQ multiplex PCR; TCRdb has only the in-frame clones, and not every one. The table includes hundreds of thousands of clones, around four fifths detected once. Material for sequencing was peripheral blood. The receptors here all came from an elderly woman with acute or convalescent COVID-19. Each CDR3 is given with its conserved first and last residue. A D gene is named only where the DNA matches it firmly.

CDR3 protein	V gene	J gene	D gene
CASSLGLATGELFF	TRBV3-1/TRBV3-2	TRBJ2-2	TRBD2
CASSLTSGGPPDTQYF	TRBV28	TRBJ2-3	TRBD2
CASRPGQASGELFF	TRBV7-2	TRBJ2-2	TRBD1
CASGGSRNQPQHF	TRBV6-5	TRBJ1-5	.
CASSVRQGGTEAFF	TRBV5-1	TRBJ1-1	TRBD1
CASSQGTSGSAYNEQFF	TRBV5-4	TRBJ2-1	TRBD2
CASSQGTSAYNEQFF	TRBV3-1/TRBV3-2	TRBJ2-1	TRBD2
CASIQRDPYNEQFF	TRBV2	TRBJ2-1	TRBD2
CASSLRTGVYNEQFF	TRBV5-1	TRBJ2-1	TRBD1
CASSLIVAHEQYF	TRBV7-2	TRBJ2-7	.
CASSEGGEPTHYEQYF	TRBV9	TRBJ2-7	.
CASSLTGSSTDTQYF	TRBV6-5	TRBJ2-3	TRBD1
CASSATSGGPYNEQFF	TRBV19	TRBJ2-1	TRBD2
CASSPPQWAEHTDTQYF	TRBV5-6	TRBJ2-3	.
CASSLVLSGRADTQYF	TRBV5-1	TRBJ2-3	TRBD2
CASSLQGTNEKLFF	TRBV3-1/TRBV3-2	TRBJ1-4	TRBD1
CASTTDRQETQYF	TRBV5-1	TRBJ2-5	.
CASSSQTGSGYEQYF	TRBV9	TRBJ2-7	TRBD1
CASSSSGLAGNEQFF	TRBV5-5	TRBJ2-1	TRBD2
CASSGSSINYGYTF	TRBV11-2	TRBJ1-2	.
CASNFMSGTSPDTQYF	TRBV7-2	TRBJ2-3	.
CASSKQVNYGYTF	TRBV12-3/TRBV12-4	TRBJ1-2	.
CASSNKGDEQFF	TRBV5-6	TRBJ2-1	.
CASSPEDSGSNQPQHF	TRBV4-1	TRBJ1-5	.
CASSQEDRSGVGYTF	TRBV4-2	TRBJ1-2	.
CASSYGTGNTGELFF	TRBV6-2/TRBV6-3	TRBJ2-2	.
CASNPTVGSRTEAFF	TRBV5-1	TRBJ1-1	.
CASSSTGENTEAFF	TRBV28	TRBJ1-1	TRBD1
CAWSQLGSLYEQYF	TRBV30	TRBJ2-7	.
CASSPDVTTGEKLFF	TRBV18	TRBJ1-4	.
CASSLGGNTEAFF	TRBV11-3	TRBJ1-1	.
CASSPGTSGTSTDTQYF	TRBV28	TRBJ2-3	TRBD2
CASSLDPDRAGTEAFF	TRBV11-2	TRBJ1-1	TRBD1
CASSRQGTNTEAFF	TRBV19	TRBJ1-1	TRBD1
CASSLGQGNTEAFF	TRBV28	TRBJ1-1	TRBD1
CATGTNYLTDTQYF	TRBV15	TRBJ2-3	.
CASSFFQGLSPLHF	TRBV28	TRBJ1-6	.
CASSERGTYEQYF	TRBV28	TRBJ2-7	TRBD2
CASSLGGQGQETQYF	TRBV5-1	TRBJ2-5	TRBD1
CASSQRDRGRNSPLHF	TRBV6-2/TRBV6-3	TRBJ1-6	TRBD1
CSASDDPETAGNTIYF	TRBV20-1	TRBJ1-3	.
CASSLGGRVHYGYTF	TRBV28	TRBJ1-2	.
CASSVRGRDGELFF	TRBV9	TRBJ2-2	TRBD2
CASSSYGQGRSDTQYF	TRBV28	TRBJ2-3	TRBD1
CAISASTDTQYF	TRBV10-3	TRBJ2-3	.
CASSIGSGRDLNYGYTF	TRBV19	TRBJ1-2	.
CASSTDSNSGNTIYF	TRBV7-2	TRBJ1-3	.
CASSTTGDGYTF	TRBV12-3/TRBV12-4	TRBJ1-2	TRBD1
CASSPNRASGNTIYF	TRBV18	TRBJ1-3	.
CASSFPGTGKNIQYF	TRBV5-4	TRBJ2-4	TRBD1
CASSRWTGAEQYF	TRBV28	TRBJ2-7	TRBD1
CSVEVIQGARQFF	TRBV29-1	TRBJ2-1	TRBD1
CASTLSGAGNTIYF	TRBV28	TRBJ1-3	.
CASSVEGVYNEQFF	TRBV9	TRBJ2-1	.